What follows is one T cell receptor (beta chain) and its context. What it binds is unknown. This CDR3 region has 14 residues. Deletions cut 7 bases from V and 7 bases from J, with 16 bases between. CDR1 is LNHDA, CDR2 SQIVND, per germline (reference sequence). TCR beta rearrangements were amplified from peripheral blood genomic DNA. The sample originates from a study of T cell repertoires in aging, cancer and after chemotherapy. Study results and limitations: Rebound thymic output was suggested by rising median generation probability during chemotherapy in each cancer cohort.

A mixed TRB-A/B primer pool amplified rearranged TRB by multiplex touch-down PCR. Using its own MiXCR run on the multiplex PCR reads, TCRdb lists one record per CDR3 protein. The sample holds about 4,900 distinct CDR3 sequences, more than 35% seen once. The V gene is TRBV19, the J gene TRBJ1-4; D not resolved. The clonotype was recovered from a human donor in good health. The sample comprised blood. CDR3 protein: CASTQEVPAEKLFF. The CDR3 bases are TGTGCCAGTACTCAGGAGGTACCAGCTGAAAAACTGTTTTTT.